Following are 21 T cell receptor beta chains from one sample sequenced in a study of cytomegalovirus exposure and HLA in healthy donors. PCR used 60 Vbeta primers and 13 Jbeta primers. TCRdb's copy holds only in-frame clones and misses some; the assay was immunoSEQ multiplex PCR. This repertoire shows 150,000 to 200,000 clones, 65% to 85% found once; its top ten account for 1.5% to 2%. Sample: PBMCs. The receptors here all came from a man aged 18 to 30 in good health and CMV-seronegative.

The rearrangement links TRBV7-9 to TRBJ2-3, with D maybe TRBD1 (6 bases). This CDR3 is 15 amino acids long. Germline V lookup: CDR1 SEHNR, CDR2 FQNEAQ (reference sequence). V was clipped by 2 bases and J by 3 bases, with 12 bases between them. The CDR3 here is CASSLTGTRTDTQYF. The CDR3 region has the DNA TGTGCCAGCAGCTTAACGGGGACAAGGACAGATACGCAGTATTTT.

The chain couples TRBV25-1 to TRBJ2-5; 11 positions match TRBD2. The CDR3 has 13 residues. After removal of 8 bases from V and 3 bases from J, the junction contained 2 bases not matched to a gene. The germline CDR1 and CDR2 sequences are MGHDK and SYGVNS. The CDR3 DNA follows: TGTGCCAGCCTGACTAGCGGGGAAGAGACCCAGTACTTC. This translates into CASLTSGEETQYF.

V is TRBV11-3 and J is TRBJ1-1, with 7 positions matching TRBD1. CDR1 is SGHNT and CDR2 is YENEEA in the germline V gene. The CDR3 has 15 residues. Trimming cost V 4 bases and J 1 base; bases outside gene matches: 6. Here the CDR3 reads CASSSGDRQNTEAFF. The CDR3 DNA follows: TGTGCCAGCAGCTCCGGGGACAGACAGAACACTGAAGCTTTCTTT.

For the CDR3, the DNA is TGTGCCAGCAGTGACGCCTCAGGGGACGGCTACACCTTC. Protein product: CASSDASGDGYTF. The rearrangement uses TRBV6-4 and TRBJ1-2; D is perhaps TRBD1 (6 bases). V was clipped by 2 bases and J by 8 bases, with 12 bases between them. This CDR3 region has 13 residues. Germline V gene sequence: CDR1 MRHNA, CDR2 SNTAGT.

V usage is TRBV10-3 and J usage is TRBJ2-1; D gene unclear. Trimming stripped 10 bases from V and 7 bases from J, with 11 bases between. The CDR3 loop spans 11 amino acids. Germline lookup yields CDR1 ENHRY and CDR2 SYGVKD. CDR3 sequence: CATRWRNEQFF. CDR3 DNA sequence: TGTGCCACCCGCTGGCGGAATGAGCAGTTCTTC.

Comment on this clone: The junction departs from the called germline gene at one end, perhaps through a read error. The CDR3: CSSSFRAGGPYNEQFF. The CDR3 DNA sequence: TGTTCCAGCAGCTTTCGGGCGGGAGGGCCCTACAATGAGCAGTTCTTC. V gene TRBV7-9 combines with J gene TRBJ2-1, with 9 nucleotides matching TRBD2. The CDR3 runs 16 residues. Germline V gene data show CDR1 as SEHNR and CDR2 as FQNEAQ (reference sequence).

The gene calls are TRBV11-2 and TRBJ2-7, with D tentatively TRBD2 (7 bases). Germline CDR1 reads SGHAT; CDR2 reads FQNNGV. The CDR3 contains 15 residues. The ends were cut back, 0 bases at V and 6 bases at J, with 15 bases in the middle. The CDR3 protein is CASSLELQGGAEQYF. CDR3 DNA sequence: TGTGCCAGCAGCTTAGAACTACAAGGGGGGGCCGAGCAGTACTTC.

The chain carries TRBV9 and TRBJ2-2; D is possibly TRBD1 (6 bases). V gave up 7 bases and J gave up 6 bases, with 13 bases separating them. Germline values: CDR1 SGDLS, CDR2 YYNGEE. The CDR3 is 13 amino acids. The CDR3: CASGAGVAGELFF. As DNA, the CDR3 is TGTGCCAGCGGGGCAGGGGTAGCCGGGGAGCTGTTTTTT.

J is TRBJ2-3 and V is TRBV28; 8 bases match TRBD2. CDR1 is MDHEN, CDR2 SYDVKM, per germline. V gave up 6 bases and J gave up 0 bases; unmatched junction bases: 5. This CDR3 region has 15 residues. The CDR3 spells CASRIAGRSTDTQYF. DNA for the CDR3: TGTGCCAGCAGAATAGCGGGACGTAGCACAGATACGCAGTATTTT.

This chain links TRBV7-6 with TRBJ2-7, with TRBD2 identical over 8 bases. V lost 4 bases to trimming and J lost 6 bases; unmatched junction nucleotides: 11. CDR3 size: 15 residues. Germline V gene data show CDR1 as SGHVS and CDR2 as FNYEAQ. Here the CDR3 reads CASSSTPGLDTEQYF. In nucleotides, the CDR3 is TGTGCCAGCAGCTCTACCCCGGGACTAGACACCGAGCAGTACTTC.

The V and J genes are TRBV4-2 and TRBJ2-1; perhaps TRBD2 as D (6 bases). The V gene lost 4 bases and the J gene lost 8 bases, with 15 bases spanning the gap. This CDR3 spans 14 amino acids. From germline, CDR1 is LGHNA and CDR2 YNFKEQ. The CDR3 nucleotides read TGTGCCAGCAGCCGGGAAGCGGAGGGGTATGAGCAGTTCTTC. Amino acids: CASSREAEGYEQFF.

The chain has TRBV7-8 and TRBJ1-2; possible D gene TRBD1, 6 bases. The V gene's germline CDR1 is SGHVS and CDR2 FQNEAQ. V lost 1 base, J lost 13 bases, and 16 bases lay in between. This CDR3 contains 13 residues. This CDR3 reads CASSLERGGSTTF. CDR3 bases: TGTGCCAGCAGCTTAGAACGGGGGGGCTCCACCACCTTC. Filled out from reference TRBV7-8 and TRBJ1-2, the complete variable domain reads GAGVSQSPRYKVAKRGQDVALRCDPISGHVSLFWYQQALGQGPEFLTYFQNEAQLDKSGLPSDRFFAERPEGSVSTLKIQRTQQEDSAVYLCASSLERGGSTTFGSGTRLTVV.

CDR3 nucleotide sequence: TGTGCCAGCAGTTTATGGACGCGGGGCCAAGAGACCCAGTACTTC. Its translation: CASSLWTRGQETQYF. The chain uses TRBV28 and TRBJ2-5; D is perhaps TRBD2 (6 bases). The V and J ends lost 0 bases and 1 base respectively, with 9 bases between them. Germline CDR1 is MDHEN and CDR2 is SYDVKM. The CDR3 is 15 residues long.

The V and J genes are TRBV19 and TRBJ2-1, with D uncertain. V shed 3 bases and J shed 0 bases, with 9 bases lying between them. Germline V gene sequence: CDR1 LNHDA, CDR2 SQIVND (reference sequence). The CDR3 extends over 15 amino acids. The CDR3 nucleotides are TGTGCCAGTAGTATTGCCGATAGCTCCTACAATGAGCAGTTCTTC. Its translation is CASSIADSSYNEQFF.

The CDR3 sequence: CASSQGTHVVTDTQYF. CDR3 DNA sequence: TGCGCCAGCAGCCAAGGGACACACGTCGTCACAGATACGCAGTATTTT. The rearrangement links TRBV4-3 to TRBJ2-3, with a tentative D call TRBD1 (5 bases). The CDR3 covers 16 residues. From germline, CDR1 is LGHNA and CDR2 YSLEER. V shed 1 base and J shed 2 bases, with 13 bases lying between them.

The chain is built from TRBV14 and TRBJ2-1; the D is unclear. Germline CDR1 SGHDN, CDR2 FVKESK. The V end lost 0 bases, the J end lost 8 bases, and 11 bases lay between the germline ends. The CDR3 consists of 14 residues. The CDR3 bases are TGTGCCAGCAGCCAAGACCTACAGTTCTATGAGCAGTTCTTC. It encodes CASSQDLQFYEQFF.

This sequence joins TRBV4-3 and TRBJ2-7; D possibly corresponds to TRBD2 (6 bases). CDR3 size: 15 residues. From germline, CDR1 is LGHNA and CDR2 YSLEER. V lost 1 base to trimming and J lost 2 bases, with 12 bases between them. DNA of the CDR3: TGCGCCAGCAGCCAAGTTGGAGGGGTCCCCTACGAGCAGTACTTC. Translation: CASSQVGGVPYEQYF.

V usage is TRBV18 and J usage is TRBJ1-3; D remains ambiguous. CDR3 length: 20 residues. Germline CDR1 reads KGHSH; CDR2 reads LQKENI. Trimming took 3 bases from V and 0 from J, leaving 24 bases between them. CDR3 in DNA: TGTGCCAGCTCACCCTTGACTGGGCAAATTGGACTTCCCTCTGGAAACACCATATATTTT. Translation: CASSPLTGQIGLPSGNTIYF.

This chain uses TRBV7-9 with TRBJ2-7, with TRBD2 as a possible D gene (6 bases). CDR3 size: 14 residues. CDR1 and CDR2 from the germline V gene are SEHNR and FQNEAQ (reference sequence). V gave up 3 bases and J gave up 2 bases, with 11 bases separating them. CDR3 protein: CASSFISGPYEQYF. The CDR3 DNA reads TGTGCCAGCAGCTTTATTAGCGGCCCCTACGAGCAGTACTTC.

Only one count was recorded for this clone. The chain links TRBV4-3 to TRBJ2-1; tentative D call: TRBD2 (6 bases). The CDR3 has 15 amino acids. Germline CDR1 and CDR2: LGHNA and YSLEER. Trimming removed 4 bases from V and 6 bases from J, with 16 bases in between. This chain's CDR3 is CASSPYGGRGNEQFF. CDR3 sequence (DNA): TGCGCCAGCAGCCCATACGGGGGTCGAGGCAATGAGCAGTTCTTC.

With regard to this clone: Mismatch with germline at one junction end may stem from a read error. The chain joins TRBV7-9 to TRBJ1-1; TRBD1 matches 9 bases. Germline lookup yields CDR1 SEHNR and CDR2 FQNEAQ (reference sequence). The CDR3 runs 17 residues. The CDR3 region is CSSSDGVKRDRVTEAFF. The CDR3 bases are TGTTCCAGCAGCGATGGGGTTAAAAGGGACAGGGTGACTGAAGCTTTCTTT.